The next 27 T cell receptor beta chains were all read from a single sample in a study of T cells in Graves' hyperthyroidism and ophthalmopathy. TCR beta CDR3 region amplification was performed from RNA transcripts. When the TCR CDR3 underwent first-round RT-PCR, the HTBI primer set was used. MiXCR was run by TCRdb on the multiplex PCR reads, yielding one entry per CDR3 protein. The sample includes hundreds of thousands of distinct CDR3 sequences, 45% seen only once; the top ten take approximately 7.2%. Specimen: peripheral blood or thyroid tissue (not recorded which). The receptors come from an adult man with Graves' disease, either hyperthyroidism or ophthalmopathy (not recorded which).

This clonotype was seen repeatedly, ten times or more. The chain links TRBV7-9 to TRBJ1-1; D gene unclear. Trimming cost V 2 bases and J 1 base, with 11 bases left between them. In germline, CDR1 is SEHNR, CDR2 FQNEAQ (reference sequence). This CDR3 is 15 amino acids long. CDR3 in amino acids: CASSLNWRTNTEAFF. The DNA for the CDR3 is TGTGCCAGCAGCTTAAATTGGCGGACGAACACTGAAGCTTTCTTT.

This clonotype appeared a single time. The V and J genes are TRBV24-1 and TRBJ2-5, with 12 bases that match TRBD2. CDR3 length equals 17 residues. After removal of 4 bases from V and 5 bases from J, the junction contained 10 bases not matched to a gene. Germline V lookup: CDR1 KGHDR, CDR2 SFDVKD. The CDR3 nucleotides are TGTGCCACCAGTGACACCGGGACTAGCGGGCGGTATGAGACCCAGTACTTC. Its protein is CATSDTGTSGRYETQYF.

This clonotype was detected a few times. The chain recombines TRBV7-9 with TRBJ1-2; 7 bases match TRBD1. CDR3 length: 16 amino acids. Germline CDR1 SEHNR, CDR2 FQNEAQ (reference sequence). V trimming: 5 bases; J trimming: 8 bases; junction bases outside the gene matches: 17. The CDR3 DNA reads TGTGCCAGCAGCGTCTCCGGGACAGACGCAATAGGGGGCTACACCTTC. It yields the protein CASSVSGTDAIGGYTF.

CDR3: CASGQGIGNTEAFF. As DNA, the CDR3 is TGTGCCAGCGGCCAGGGTATCGGGAACACTGAAGCTTTCTTT. The V gene is TRBV6-1, the J gene TRBJ1-1; a weak D match, TRBD1 (5 bases). Trimming shortened V by 8 bases and J by 1 base, and 14 bases separated the two germline ends. The length of the CDR3 is 14 residues. From germline, CDR1 is MNHNS and CDR2 SASEGT.

This clonotype has at least ten counts. The V gene is TRBV7-6, the J gene TRBJ1-1; perhaps TRBD1 as D (6 bases). This CDR3 contains 16 residues. Germline CDR1 reads SGHVS; CDR2 reads FNYEAQ. V lost 3 bases and J lost 2, with 16 bases in between. For the CDR3, the DNA is TGTGCCAGCAGCTTCCCTCTAGGACAGCCTAACACTGAAGCTTTCTTT. Residues: CASSFPLGQPNTEAFF.

This clonotype was recorded many times. This chain uses TRBV25-1 with TRBJ1-2; 7 nucleotides agree with TRBD1. There are 14 residues in the CDR3. Trimming took 2 bases from V and 8 from J; bases not matched to a gene: 8. Germline V gene lookup returns CDR1 MGHDK and CDR2 SYGVNS. CDR3 coding DNA: TGTGCCAGCAGTGAAGAGGGGGACAGTAGGGGCTACACCTTC. This sequence encodes CASSEEGDSRGYTF.

The chain is built from TRBV4-2 and TRBJ2-7; TRBD1 or TRBD2 may be the D gene (5 bases each). Trimming took 4 bases from V and 2 from J, leaving 24 bases between them. The CDR3 length is 18 residues. Germline V lookup: CDR1 LGHNA, CDR2 YNFKEQ. CDR3 nucleotide sequence: TGTGCCAGCAGCCTACCGGGGTTGGCCCCAGGGAAAACCTACGAGCAGTACTTC. Protein sequence: CASSLPGLAPGKTYEQYF.

The chain carries TRBV5-4 and TRBJ2-5, with 9 positions matching TRBD1. Germline loops: CDR1 SGHNT, CDR2 YYREEE (reference sequence). V lost 3 bases and J lost 6; bases outside the gene matches: 9. This CDR3 has 15 amino acids. The DNA of the CDR3 is TGTGCCAGCAGCTCAATGACAGGGGGGGCTAAGACCCAGTACTTC. Protein sequence: CASSSMTGGAKTQYF.

The CDR3 DNA is TGTGCCACCAGCAGAGAGGAGGAAGGGAAAGAAACAGTCAACTACGAGCAGTACTTC. This sequence encodes CATSREEEGKETVNYEQYF. The genes are TRBV15 and TRBJ2-7; possible D gene TRBD2, 5 bases. The germline V gene has CDR1 LNHNV and CDR2 YYDKDF (reference sequence). The CDR3 runs 19 residues. The ends were cut back, 0 bases at V and 3 bases at J, with 24 bases in the middle.

This clonotype was detected only a few times. V gene TRBV7-8 combines with J gene TRBJ2-7, with 11 bases lining up with TRBD2. The ends lost 6 bases at V and 4 bases at J; junction bases unmatched: 8. The CDR3 spans 15 residues. Germline V gives CDR1 SGHVS, CDR2 FQNEAQ. The CDR3 nucleotides are TGTGCCAGCAGTGAATGGGGACTAGCGGATTACGAGCAGTACTTC. Its protein product is CASSEWGLADYEQYF.

A few counts support this clonotype. This chain connects TRBV25-1 to TRBJ1-6; tentatively, D is TRBD1 (6 bases). Germline values: CDR1 MGHDK, CDR2 SYGVNS. The ends were cut back, 4 bases at V and 8 bases at J, with 9 bases in the middle. This CDR3 has 13 residues. This chain's CDR3 is CASSASGDSPLHF. The DNA for the CDR3 is TGTGCCAGCAGTGCCTCAGGGGATTCACCCCTCCACTTT.

This clonotype was seen many times. This rearrangement joins TRBV5-1 to TRBJ1-6; D perhaps matches TRBD1 (5 bases). Germline V CDR1 and CDR2: SGHRS, YFSETQ. This CDR3 has 14 amino acids. V lost 0 bases and J 7 bases, leaving 8 bases between the germline ends. For the CDR3, the DNA is TGCGCCAGCAGCTTGGGGGGGACGAATTCACCCCTCCACTTT. Translating gives CASSLGGTNSPLHF.

Many counts were recorded for this clonotype. The V gene is TRBV29-1, the J gene TRBJ2-5, with D maybe TRBD2 (5 bases). The CDR3 is made up of 14 amino acids. Germline CDR1 is SQVTM and CDR2 is ANQGSEA. V lost 4 bases, J lost 2 bases, and 14 bases lay in between. CDR3 sequence: CSVAEGGWQETQYF. DNA of the CDR3: TGCAGCGTTGCCGAGGGCGGGTGGCAAGAGACCCAGTACTTC. Full variable domain (rest looked up from reference TRBV29-1 and TRBJ2-5): SAVISQKPSRDICQRGTSLTIQCQVDSQVTMMFWYRQQPGQSLTLIATANQGSEATYESGFVIDKFPISRPNLTFSTLTVSNMSPEDSSIYLCSVAEGGWQETQYFGPGTRLLVL.

The rearrangement joins TRBV25-1 to TRBJ2-7, with D perhaps being TRBD1 or TRBD2 (5 bases each). The CDR3 has 13 residues. Between the trimmed V and J ends, which lost 8 bases and 6 bases, there was a span of 17 bases. Germline V gene sequence: CDR1 MGHDK, CDR2 SYGVNS. CDR3 coding DNA: TGTGCCAGCTCAGGGACCTGGCCGGGCGAGCAGTACTTC. Translating gives CASSGTWPGEQYF.

With regard to this clonotype: This sequence may be a read error, since a much larger clone differs from it by one base. The rearrangement links TRBV7-2 to TRBJ2-5; TRBD2 matches 11 bases. This CDR3 has 12 amino acids. CDR1 and CDR2 (germline): SGHTA, FQGNSA. The J segment lost 13 bases and the V segment lost 5 bases, leaving 6 bases of the junction unmatched. For the CDR3, the DNA is TGTGCCAGCAGCCCACTAGCGGGGGTGTTGTACTTC. Translating it yields CASSPLAGVLYF.

V and J are TRBV7-9 and TRBJ1-6; D perhaps matches TRBD1 (6 bases). V was pared by 0 bases and J by 5 bases, with 11 bases between. The CDR3 totals 16 residues. CDR1 and CDR2 (germline): SEHNR, FQNEAQ (reference sequence). CDR3 in DNA: TGTGCCAGCAGCTTAGCAACAGGGTTTAATAATTCACCCCTCCACTTT. Translation: CASSLATGFNNSPLHF.

This clonotype was recorded only once. A much more abundant neighbour one base away suggests this may be a read error. V and J are TRBV2 and TRBJ1-1; TRBD1 is a possible D gene (6 bases). The length of the CDR3 is 15 residues. Between the trimmed V and J ends, which lost 5 bases and 0 bases, there was a span of 13 bases. Germline lookup yields CDR1 SNHLY and CDR2 FYNNEI. CDR3 region: CASSTTGWMNTEAFF. The CDR3 DNA reads TGTGCCAGCAGTACCACAGGGTGGATGAACACTGAAGCTTTCTTT.

This chain connects TRBV7-9 to TRBJ2-7, with TRBD2 matching over 13 bases. CDR3 size: 16 residues. The V gene's germline CDR1 is SEHNR and CDR2 FQNEAQ (reference sequence). Trimming at V came to 2 bases and at J to 3 bases, leaving 4 bases not matched to a gene. The CDR3 coding sequence is TGTGCCAGCAGCTTAACTAGCGGGAGGGAAAGCTACGAGCAGTACTTC. It specifies CASSLTSGRESYEQYF.

The table lists this clonotype with many counts. This chain links TRBV2 with TRBJ1-6, with D perhaps matching TRBD1 (6 bases). With 5 bases removed from V and 4 bases from J, the gap between germline ends came to 9 bases. The CDR3 totals 14 residues. The germline V gene encodes CDR1 SNHLY and CDR2 FYNNEI. The CDR3 nucleotides are TGTGCCAGCAGTTCCGGGACATATAATTCACCCCTCCACTTT. Translated: CASSSGTYNSPLHF.

Regarding this clonotype: This CDR3 fails to terminate in the conserved phenylalanine or tryptophan, so it likely reflects a read error. This rearrangement joins TRBV10-3 to TRBJ1-2; the match to TRBD1 covers 9 bases. CDR1 and CDR2 from the germline V gene are ENHRY and SYGVKD. The CDR3 has 16 amino acids. CDR3 sequence: CASSSTPPTGGNGYTL. The CDR3 nucleotides are TGTGCCAGCAGTTCAACTCCTCCGACAGGGGGGAATGGCTACACCCTC.

The chain employs TRBV29-1 and TRBJ1-1, with a tentative D call TRBD1 (6 bases). The V and J ends lost 7 bases and 1 base respectively, with 7 bases between them. CDR1 and CDR2 from the germline V gene are SQVTM and ANQGSEA. This CDR3 has 11 residues. The CDR3 nucleotides are TGCAGCGACAGGGAGAACACTGAAGCTTTCTTT. This codes for CSDRENTEAFF.

In the case of this clonotype: The junction shows a germline mismatch at one end, possibly a read error. The chain carries TRBV2 and TRBJ2-7, with TRBD2 as a possible D gene (5 bases). The CDR3 contains 15 residues. Germline values: CDR1 SNHLY, CDR2 FYNNEI. The chain's CDR3 is CASSKARTGSYEQYF. The CDR3 DNA sequence: TGTGCCAGCAGTAAAGCGAGGACGGGGTCCTACGAGCAGTACTTC.

Concerning this clonotype itself: A read error may be the cause here, since a much bigger clone is one base away. The V and J genes are TRBV10-3 and TRBJ1-3; 8 nucleotides match TRBD1. The CDR3 runs 13 residues. Germline CDR1 is ENHRY and CDR2 is SYGVKD. In nucleotides, the CDR3 is TGTGCCGGACAGGGATACTCTGGAAACACCATATGTTTT. Protein sequence: CAGQGYSGNTICF.

The V gene is TRBV5-1, the J gene TRBJ1-6, with TRBD1 as a possible D gene (5 bases). This CDR3 has 13 amino acids. The ends were cut back, 4 bases at V and 7 bases at J, with 9 bases in the middle. Germline CDR1 and CDR2: SGHRS and YFSETQ. The CDR3 coding sequence is TGCGCCAGCAGCAGGGGACGGAATTCACCCCTCCACTTT. Amino acids: CASSRGRNSPLHF.

This clonotype was seen a handful of times. This chain uses TRBV7-6 with TRBJ2-7; 10 nucleotides agree with TRBD2. The CDR3 consists of 15 residues. Germline V gene data show CDR1 as SGHVS and CDR2 as FNYEAQ. V was clipped by 3 bases and J by 4 bases; unmatched bases: 6. CDR3 in amino acids: CASSLDQLAGYEQYF. The CDR3 bases are TGTGCCAGCAGCTTGGACCAACTAGCGGGATACGAGCAGTACTTC.

The CDR3 protein is CASSPSLSGRGRSNYGYTF. CDR3 nucleotides: TGTGCCAGTAGTCCTTCCCTTTCGGGCAGGGGGCGATCTAACTATGGCTACACCTTC. The chain employs TRBV10-3 and TRBJ1-2; 8 bases are shared with TRBD1. The CDR3 has 19 residues. Germline loops: CDR1 ENHRY, CDR2 SYGVKD. Trimming took 10 bases from V and 0 from J; bases not matched to a gene: 22.

This clonotype was detected a few times. Compared with germline, one end of the junction differs, possibly owing to a read error. The CDR3 region has the DNA TGTGCCAGCAGCTTAATGGAATCGTTCTCGGGGCTCCACTTC. Translation: CASSLMESFSGLHF. The genes are TRBV7-3 and TRBJ1-2; tentatively, D is TRBD1 (5 bases). The CDR3 covers 14 residues. From germline, CDR1 is SGHTA and CDR2 FQGTGA.